This T cell receptor beta chain was found in a study of T cells in Graves' hyperthyroidism and ophthalmopathy. Regarding the study as a whole: Researchers found most expanded thyroid clonotypes above 0.001 in blood as well. Ophthalmopathy stood apart from stable hyperthyroidism in a 13 V-J model.

For the diagnoses, clinical symptoms, serum thyroxine and TRAb, thyroid ultrasound and orbital computed tomography were used. Under 12 ml fresh peripheral blood yielded the PBMCs. Amplified TCR beta CDR3 regions derived from RNA transcripts. HTBI primers were employed in a first-round RT-PCR of the TCR CDR3. TCRdb itself ran the multiplex PCR reads through MiXCR, one entry per CDR3 protein. There are about 740,000 distinct CDR3 sequences in the sample; approximately 15% occur only once, and 10% lies in the top ten. Looked up from germline, CDR1 is DFQATT and CDR2 is SNEGSKA (reference sequence). V was cut by 6 bases and J by 5 bases, with 8 bases left in between. The CDR3 spans 10 residues. This clonotype was counted ten times or more. The target antigen is unknown.

Sequences were obtained from blood. This TCR was sampled from a woman aged 18-29 years with Graves' hyperthyroidism. The V call is TRBV20-1, the J call TRBJ2-7, with unresolved D. CDR3 amino acids: CSAARDEQYF. CDR3 nucleotide sequence: TGCAGTGCCGCGCGAGACGAGCAGTACTTC.